These T cell receptor beta chains were read from a single sample in a study of regulatory T cells in long-lasting Graves disease. In TCRdb, the multiplex PCR reads were re-called with MiXCR into one record per CDR3 protein. The sample has 530,000 or so distinct CDR3 sequences; about 13% are singletons. This sample was shared with a second study, whose subject was T cells in Graves' hyperthyroidism and ophthalmopathy.

This specimen consisted of peripheral blood mononuclear cells (PBMCs), obtained at new diagnosis, from a patient treated with antithyroid drugs. The receptors stem from a man aged 25 to 40 with Graves disease. Each CDR3 is given with its conserved first and last residue. The D gene is left open where the match is weak. Clone size is not always given. Where it is, it says once, few, many or a class for expanded clones.

>TRBV6-1|few|TRBJ1-4|NA
TGTGCCAGCAATAGGCAAGAGGCAACTAATGAAAAACTGTTTTTT
CASNRQEATNEKLFF
>TRBV5-1|NA|TRBJ2-7|TRBD1
TGCGCCAGCAGACGGGACAGGGGAAACTACGAGCAGTACTTC
CASRRDRGNYEQYF
>TRBV19|many|TRBJ2-1|NA
TGTGCCAGTAGTCCCTTTGGGGGCCCCAGTATCGATGAGCAGTTCTTC
CASSPFGGPSIDEQFF
>TRBV27|many|TRBJ2-1|TRBD2
TGTGCCAGCAGTTCGAGCGGGAGGGACAATGAGCAGTTCTTC
CASSSSGRDNEQFF
>TRBV29-1|many|TRBJ2-1|NA
TGCAGCGCCCAGGTAGCCTACAATGAGCAGTTCTTC
CSAQVAYNEQFF
>TRBV28|NA|TRBJ1-1|NA
TGTGCCAGCAGACCCAACCCCTCCGGGAACACTGAAGCTTTCTTT
CASRPNPSGNTEAFF
>TRBV20-1|many|TRBJ1-5|NA
TGCAGTGCTAGCGACGATCAGCCCCAGCATTTT
CSASDDQPQHF
>TRBV6-2/TRBV6-3|few|TRBJ2-3|NA
TGTGCCAGCAGTTACACGGGCAGGAGCACAGATACGCAGTATTTT
CASSYTGRSTDTQYF
>TRBV11-2|many|TRBJ2-7|NA
TGTGCCAGCAGCTTAGGAAGCTGGTTAGAGAAAAGCTCCTACGAGCAGTACTTC
CASSLGSWLEKSSYEQYF
>TRBV9|NA|TRBJ2-3|NA
TGTGCCAGCGGAGTGGGGGGAGCCGGCACAGATACGCAGTATTTT
CASGVGGAGTDTQYF
>TRBV27|few|TRBJ2-5|TRBD2
TGTGCCAGCAGTCCCCCGACTAGCCGTGAGACCCAGTACTTC
CASSPPTSRETQYF
>TRBV27|many|TRBJ2-7|NA
TGTGCCAGCATTAATAGGGCTAGCGACTCCTACGAGCAGTACTTC
CASINRASDSYEQYF
>TRBV5-1|NA|TRBJ2-1|TRBD2
TGCGCCAGCAGCGCCCCGGGACTAGCTTTTGAAGAGCAGTTCTTC
CASSAPGLAFEEQFF
>TRBV18|NA|TRBJ1-3|NA
TGTGCCAGCTCACAGACAGAGAGCTCTGGAAACACCATATATTTT
CASSQTESSGNTIYF
>TRBV15|many|TRBJ1-5|TRBD1
TGTGCCACCAGCACCCGACAGGGGCCCACTCAGCCCCAGCATTTT
CATSTRQGPTQPQHF
>TRBV18|NA|TRBJ1-2|NA
TGTGCCAGCTCACCCCAGGACGGTCCAGCGGGTGGCTACACCTTC
CASSPQDGPAGGYTF
>TRBV28|many|TRBJ1-6|TRBD1
TGTGCCAGCAGCCCCTCGACAGGGGGGTCACCCCTCCACTTT
CASSPSTGGSPLHF
>TRBV5-4|NA|TRBJ2-3|TRBD2
TGTGCCAGCAGCTCCAATTGGCGGGAGGGTAGCACAGATACGCAGTATTTT
CASSSNWREGSTDTQYF
>TRBV6-1|few|TRBJ1-3|NA
TGTGCCAGCAGCTTAATCCCCGGAAACACCATATATTTT
CASSLIPGNTIYF
>TRBV5-1|many|TRBJ2-1|TRBD1
TGCGCCAGCAGCGCCAGGGGGCAGCCCTACAATGAGCAGTTCTTC
CASSARGQPYNEQFF
>TRBV12-3/TRBV12-4|NA|TRBJ2-2|NA
TGTGCCAGCAGGGGATACAGGGCCGGGGAGCTGTTTTTT
CASRGYRAGELFF
>TRBV9|NA|TRBJ2-3|NA
TGTGCCAGCAGCGCCCAGGCAGATACGCAGTATTTT
CASSAQADTQYF
>TRBV6-2/TRBV6-3|many|TRBJ2-7|NA
TGTGCCAGCAGCTCCCACCACTCACAATCCTCCTACGAGCAGTACTTC
CASSSHHSQSSYEQYF
>TRBV30|many|TRBJ2-7|TRBD1
TGTGCCTGGTCGGTGACAGGGACCTCCTACGAGCAGTACTTC
CAWSVTGTSYEQYF
>TRBV7-8|many|TRBJ2-5|NA
TGTGCCAGCAGCCCAGGGGTGGGAGAGACCCAGTACTTC
CASSPGVGETQYF
>TRBV15|NA|TRBJ2-1|NA
TGTGCCACCAGCACATCTTTGGAGAGCTCCTACAATGAGCAGTTCTTC
CATSTSLESSYNEQFF
>TRBV18|many|TRBJ2-2|NA
TGTGCCAGCTCTCGCTCCTGGGACGGGGAGCTGTTTTTT
CASSRSWDGELFF
>TRBV15|many|TRBJ2-5|TRBD2
TGTGCCACCAGCAGGGCCACTCCGGGACTAGGGGAGACCCAGTACTTC
CATSRATPGLGETQYF
>TRBV3-1|many|TRBJ1-2|NA
TGTGCCAGCAGCCACGGGGCTAATGGCTACACCTTC
CASSHGANGYTF
>TRBV19|many|TRBJ1-2|NA
TGTGCCAGTGGCCGGGATGCCTATGGCTACACCTTC
CASGRDAYGYTF
>TRBV20-1|many|TRBJ2-1|TRBD2
TGCAGTGCTAGCGGGAGGCCCTACAATGAGCAGTTCTTC
CSASGRPYNEQFF
>TRBV20-1|NA|TRBJ2-3|TRBD1
TGCAGGGGGGACAGGGGTTACACAGATACGCAGTATTTT
CRGDRGYTDTQYF
>TRBV6-1|many|TRBJ2-3|TRBD1
TGTGCCAGCAACCAAAAGGGAACAGGGGGCACAGATACGCAGTATTTT
CASNQKGTGGTDTQYF
>TRBV20-1|many|TRBJ2-3|TRBD2
TGCAGTGCGTGGACTAGCGGGAGCGCAGATACGCAGTATTTT
CSAWTSGSADTQYF
>TRBV7-8|many|TRBJ2-7|NA
TGTGCCAGCACTCTTCGGTGGGGTTACGAGCAGTACTTC
CASTLRWGYEQYF
>TRBV12-3/TRBV12-4|many|TRBJ2-1|TRBD2
TGTGCCAGCAGTCCGCCTCTAGCGGTTGGGGGTAATGAGCAGTTCTTC
CASSPPLAVGGNEQFF
>TRBV20-1|many|TRBJ2-3|TRBD2
TGCAGTGCGGCCCCGGGACTAGGCCTAGGGGATACGCAGTATTTT
CSAAPGLGLGDTQYF
>TRBV29-1|many|TRBJ1-5|NA
TGCAGCGTTCGGACGGGAAATCAGCCCCAGCATTTT
CSVRTGNQPQHF
>TRBV7-9|many|TRBJ2-1|TRBD1
TGTGCCAGCAGCTCCCGGGACAGGGGTACCTACAATGAGCAGTTCTTC
CASSSRDRGTYNEQFF
>TRBV4-1|many|TRBJ2-7|NA
TGCGCCAGCAGCCCAACGAGAACCCTTTACGAGCAGTACTTC
CASSPTRTLYEQYF
>TRBV20-1|many|TRBJ2-5|TRBD2
TGCAGTGCTAGAGATTGGAGGGGTAGCGGGACCCGAGAGACCCAGTACTTC
CSARDWRGSGTRETQYF
>TRBV29-1|many|TRBJ2-1|NA
TGCAGCGTTGGTTTTCCCCCCAATGAGCAGTTCTTC
CSVGFPPNEQFF
>TRBV27|many|TRBJ2-1|NA
TGTGCCAGCAGTTCGCCACTTGGGGCGAGCTCCTACAATGAGCAGTTCTTC
CASSSPLGASSYNEQFF
>TRBV12-3/TRBV12-4|many|TRBJ1-1|NA
TGTGCCAGCAGTTTAACCGAGGCAGGGGAAGCTTTCTTT
CASSLTEAGEAFF
>TRBV12-3/TRBV12-4|many|TRBJ2-3|TRBD2
TGTGCCAGCAGGGAAGCGGGAGGGTCCACAGATACGCAGTATTTT
CASREAGGSTDTQYF
>TRBV13|NA|TRBJ2-2|TRBD2
TGTGCCAGCAGCTTATCCGGACTAGCGAGGAACACCGGGGAGCTGTTTTTT
CASSLSGLARNTGELFF
>TRBV5-1|many|TRBJ1-1|TRBD1
TGCGCCAGCAGACCGAGACAGGGGTTGAACACTGAAGCTTTCTTT
CASRPRQGLNTEAFF
>TRBV30|NA|TRBJ1-4|NA
TGTGCCTGGAGTCGGGTGGGTGATGAAGAAAAACTGTTTTTT
CAWSRVGDEEKLFF
>TRBV29-1|many|TRBJ1-1|TRBD1
TGCAGCGTTGAAGATGACAGGGTCGACACTGAAGCTTTCTTT
CSVEDDRVDTEAFF
>TRBV6-1|many|TRBJ2-3|TRBD2
TGTGCCAGCGGGGCTAGCGGGAGGACAGATACGCAGTATTTT
CASGASGRTDTQYF
>TRBV27|few|TRBJ2-1|NA
TGTGCCAGCAGTTTAGCGGGACCCCACAATGAGCAGTTCTTC
CASSLAGPHNEQFF
>TRBV20-1|many|TRBJ2-1|TRBD2
TGCAGTGCTAGTCCCGGGACTAGCGGTTACAATGAGCAGTTCTTC
CSASPGTSGYNEQFF
>TRBV3-1|few|TRBJ2-7|NA
TGTGCCAGCAGCCAAGTACGGCGGGCCAGCTCCTACGAGCAGTACTTC
CASSQVRRASSYEQYF
>TRBV29-1|many|TRBJ1-2|NA
TGCAGCGTTGAGGGTAAAGCTCATGGCTACACCTTC
CSVEGKAHGYTF
>TRBV24-1|NA|TRBJ1-2|NA
TGTGCCACCAGTGATGGACGAGATGGCTACACCTTC
CATSDGRDGYTF
>TRBV12-3/TRBV12-4|NA|TRBJ2-5|NA
TGTGCCAGCAGCCAAACAACCCGGGGGGAGACCCAGTACTTC
CASSQTTRGETQYF
>TRBV27|many|TRBJ2-3|NA
TGTGCCAGCAGTCTAAATCCCGGGCACATTGGGAATACGCAGTATTTT
CASSLNPGHIGNTQYF